Following are 13 T cell receptor beta chains from one sample sequenced in a study of cytotoxic CD8 clonotypes in ibrutinib-treated CLL. Only in-frame clones appear in the TCRdb table, and some are missing; sequencing was by immunoSEQ multiplex PCR. The repertoire has 35,000 to 50,000 clones, around 70% of them found once; the top ten carry around 10%. The input for sequencing was PBMCs, taken at disease progression, from a patient treated with ibrutinib. The receptor source for this set is a human donor with chronic lymphocytic leukemia.

In this sample, this clone turned up once. The V call is TRBV18, the J call TRBJ2-2, with 7 bases aligning to TRBD1. The CDR3 is 16 amino acids. From germline, CDR1 is KGHSH and CDR2 LQKENI. V gave up 3 bases and J gave up 7 bases; unmatched junction bases: 11. This CDR3 is CASSPSSGQLHGELFF. DNA for the CDR3: TGTGCCAGCTCACCCTCGTCGGGACAGCTACACGGGGAGCTGTTTTTT.

This chain uses TRBV18 with TRBJ2-7, with D perhaps given as TRBD1 or TRBD2 (6 bases each). CDR1 is KGHSH, CDR2 LQKENI, per germline. The length of the CDR3 is 14 residues. Trimming stripped 3 bases from V and 7 bases from J, with 16 bases between. Written as DNA, the CDR3 is TGTGCCAGCTCACCCCCGGGGGCGGCCGGAGAGCAGTACTTC. This translates into CASSPPGAAGEQYF.

V gene TRBV7-9 combines with J gene TRBJ1-5, with 10 bases aligning to TRBD1. Germline V CDR1 and CDR2: SEHNR, FQNEAQ (reference sequence). Losses at the gene ends were 4 bases for V and 7 bases for J; bases not matched to a gene: 7. The CDR3 is made up of 15 amino acids. CDR3: CASSSDRGQGQPQHF. CDR3 nucleotide sequence: TGTGCCAGCAGCTCAGACAGGGGGCAAGGACAGCCCCAGCATTTT.

V is TRBV6-5 and J is TRBJ1-1; D gene unclear. CDR1 is MNHEY and CDR2 is SVGAGI in the germline V gene. This CDR3 region has 14 residues. The V and J ends lost 8 bases and 3 bases respectively, with 16 bases between them. The CDR3 spells CASGVGFRDTEAFF. The CDR3 bases are TGTGCCAGCGGGGTGGGTTTTAGAGACACTGAAGCTTTCTTT.

V gene TRBV5-8 combines with J gene TRBJ1-1, with D perhaps matching TRBD1 (6 bases). V was trimmed by 0 bases and J by 0 bases, leaving 12 bases between them. Looked up from germline, CDR1 is SGHTS and CDR2 is YDEGEE. The CDR3 extends over 16 amino acids. Here the CDR3 DNA reads TGTGCCAGCAGCTTGGAGAGGGGGATTATGAACACTGAAGCTTTCTTT. Protein sequence: CASSLERGIMNTEAFF. Variable domain in full (rest from reference TRBV5-8 and TRBJ1-1): EAGVTQSPTHLIKTRGQQATLRCSPISGHTSVYWYQQALGLGLQFLLWYDEGEERNRGNFPPRFSGRQFPNYSSELNVNALELEDSALYLCASSLERGIMNTEAFFGQGTRLTVV.

There are a few counts of this clone. The chain couples TRBV4-1 to TRBJ1-1; TRBD1 agrees at 7 bases. V lost 3 bases to trimming and J lost 4 bases; unmatched junction nucleotides: 5. The CDR3 runs to 14 residues. Germline CDR1 MGHRA, CDR2 YSYEKL. Here the CDR3 DNA reads TGCGCCAGCAGCCACTCCAGGGGGTTCACTGAAGCTTTCTTT. It codes for CASSHSRGFTEAFF.

The chain employs TRBV10-3 and TRBJ1-6; D not resolved. Trimming removed 6 bases at V and 6 bases at J, with 15 bases between. The CDR3 is made up of 15 amino acids. CDR1 and CDR2 (germline): ENHRY, SYGVKD. CDR3 in amino acids: CAIRELASGNSPLHF. CDR3 nucleotide sequence: TGTGCCATCAGGGAGCTTGCATCTGGTAATTCACCCCTCCACTTT.

V and J are TRBV6-5 and TRBJ2-2; D is unclear. The CDR3 length is 13 residues. Germline CDR1 is MNHEY and CDR2 is SVGAGI. V dropped 2 bases and J dropped 3 bases, with 4 bases sitting between them. This CDR3 is CASSYGDTGELFF. Here the CDR3 DNA reads TGTGCCAGCAGTTACGGGGACACCGGGGAGCTGTTTTTT.

CDR3 sequence: CASRPDINTGELFF. In DNA form, the CDR3 reads TGTGCCAGCAGGCCCGACATTAACACCGGGGAGCTGTTTTTT. This chain uses TRBV5-6 with TRBJ2-2; no clear D gene. Germline V gene data show CDR1 as SGHDT and CDR2 as YYEEEE. The V and J ends lost 5 bases and 2 bases respectively, with 10 bases between them. This CDR3 comprises 14 residues.

V and J are TRBV5-4 and TRBJ1-1, with D perhaps matching TRBD1 (6 bases). The length of the CDR3 is 17 residues. Deletions cut 1 base from V and 0 bases from J, with 16 bases between. The germline gives CDR1 SGHNT, CDR2 YYREEE (reference sequence). This CDR3 reads CASSLRFTGTMNTEAFF. CDR3 DNA sequence: TGTGCCAGCAGCTTGAGGTTCACAGGGACCATGAACACTGAAGCTTTCTTT. The full variable domain, in which reference TRBV5-4 and TRBJ1-1 provide the parts outside the CDR3, is ETGVTQSPTHLIKTRGQQVTLRCSSQSGHNTVSWYQQALGQGPQFIFQYYREEENGRGNFPPRFSGLQFPNYSSELNVNALELDDSALYLCASSLRFTGTMNTEAFFGQGTRLTVV.

In this sample, this clone turned up once. The CDR3 nucleotides are TGTGCCAGCAGTCTCCTCGGGGAAGAAGAGACCCAGTACTTC. Encoded protein: CASSLLGEEETQYF. The chain joins TRBV27 to TRBJ2-5, with D tentatively TRBD2 (5 bases). Between the trimmed V and J ends, which lost 5 bases and 3 bases, there was a span of 13 bases. The CDR3 runs to 14 residues. Germline V gene data show CDR1 as MNHEY and CDR2 as SMNVEV (reference sequence).

Comment on this clone: The CDR3 end shows no conserved phenylalanine or tryptophan, and so a read error is likely. The limits of the CDR3 on the DNA are not certain, so only TCRdb's listed CDR3 is given. The chain couples TRBV28 to TRBJ1-1. Germline-derived CDR1 and CDR2 are MDHEN and SYDVKM. The CDR3 spans 11 residues, counting both ends. The CDR3 reads CASSLRNSGDI.

V usage is TRBV7-9 and J usage is TRBJ1-2; D perhaps matches TRBD1 (6 bases). The CDR3 loop spans 13 amino acids. Deletions cut 4 bases from V and 3 bases from J, with 9 bases between. The germline V gene has CDR1 SEHNR and CDR2 FQNEAQ (reference sequence). The CDR3 DNA follows: TGTGCCAGCAGCTCCACAGGGTACTATGGCTACACCTTC. Translated: CASSSTGYYGYTF.